The 9 T cell receptor beta chains reported below all come from one sample, sequenced in a study of T cells after yellow fever vaccination. TCRdb re-derived calls from the 5' RACE reads in MiXCR, one entry per CDR3 protein. The sample yields 50,000 or so distinct CDR3 sequences, approximately 7% seen once. This specimen consisted of CD8+ T cells sorted from PBMCs, obtained more than 14 days after the first yellow fever vaccination. Receptor source: a man between 18 and 35 years old who received the YFV17D yellow fever vaccine.

This clonotype was recorded at least ten times. This chain connects TRBV24-1 to TRBJ2-1; D is unclear. Germline loops: CDR1 KGHDR, CDR2 SFDVKD. V lost 1 base to trimming and J lost 12 bases, with 9 bases between them. The CDR3 runs to 12 residues. The CDR3 bases are TGTGCCACCAGTGATTTTCGGCAAATGCAGTTCTTC. As protein: CATSDFRQMQFF.

This clonotype was counted ten times or more. The rearrangement uses TRBV10-3 and TRBJ2-3, with 9 nucleotides matching TRBD1. Germline V lookup: CDR1 ENHRY, CDR2 SYGVKD. Trimming at V came to 6 bases and at J to 3 bases, leaving 4 bases not matched to a gene. This CDR3 is built from 14 residues. The CDR3 loop is CAIRGDRVTDTQYF. CDR3 coding DNA: TGTGCCATCAGGGGGGACAGGGTTACAGATACGCAGTATTTT.

This clonotype has ten or more counts. This chain connects TRBV20-1 to TRBJ2-3; 12 bases agree with TRBD2. The CDR3 is 15 amino acids. Germline-derived CDR1 and CDR2 are DFQATT and SNEGSKA (reference sequence). V shed 5 bases and J 0 bases; nucleotides not matched to a gene: 3. The CDR3 DNA reads as TGCAGTGCTTCTAGCGGGGGGGAGAGCACAGATACGCAGTATTTT. Amino acids: CSASSGGESTDTQYF.

Ten or more counts support this clonotype. J is TRBJ2-2 and V is TRBV4-2, with 9 bases matching TRBD1. Losses at the gene ends were 4 bases for V and 4 bases for J; bases not matched to a gene: 13. Germline CDR1 and CDR2: LGHNA and YNFKEQ. CDR3 length: 18 residues. The DNA of the CDR3 is TGTGCCAGCAGCCCCCAGAATGCGGGGACAGGGATCACCGGGGAGCTGTTTTTT. This gives the protein CASSPQNAGTGITGELFF.

This clonotype was counted at least ten times. This chain connects TRBV9 to TRBJ2-7; D perhaps matches TRBD2 (5 bases). The V and J ends lost 3 bases and 1 base respectively, with 14 bases between them. The V gene's germline CDR1 is SGDLS and CDR2 YYNGEE. This CDR3 contains 15 residues. The chain's CDR3 is CASSAGGGPSYEQYF. The CDR3 DNA reads TGTGCCAGCAGCGCCGGAGGCGGGCCATCCTACGAGCAGTACTTC.

This clonotype was observed a few times. The chain has TRBV9 and TRBJ2-3; D might be TRBD1 (8 bases). Trimming pared 3 bases from V and 0 bases from J, leaving 26 bases between. The CDR3 runs 20 residues. Germline-derived CDR1 and CDR2 are SGDLS and YYNGEE. The CDR3, as DNA: TGTGCCAGCAGCGCACTAGGACAGGGCTCTACTAGCGTAAGCACAGATACGCAGTATTTT. Its protein product is CASSALGQGSTSVSTDTQYF. The full variable domain, with the rest looked up from reference TRBV9 and TRBJ2-3, is DSGVTQTPKHLITATGQRVTLRCSPRSGDLSVYWYQQSLDQGLQFLIQYYNGEERAKGNILERFSAQQFPDLHSELNLSSLELGDSALYFCASSALGQGSTSVSTDTQYFGPGTRLTVL.

This clonotype was recorded many times. The rearrangement joins TRBV7-9 to TRBJ2-7, with D possibly being TRBD1 or TRBD2 (5 bases each). This CDR3 region has 14 residues. Looked up from germline, CDR1 is SEHNR and CDR2 is FQNEAQ (reference sequence). Trimming shortened V by 5 bases and J by 2 bases, and 13 bases separated the two germline ends. The CDR3 sequence is CASSQGTVPYEQYF. Written as DNA, the CDR3 is TGTGCCAGCAGCCAAGGGACGGTACCCTACGAGCAGTACTTC.

The sample holds many counts of this clonotype. This sequence joins TRBV5-5 and TRBJ2-3; 7 nucleotides line up with TRBD1. The V gene's germline CDR1 is SGHKS and CDR2 YYEKEE (reference sequence). The CDR3 totals 16 residues. The V gene end was trimmed by 4 bases and the J gene end by 2 bases; junction bases not matched to a gene: 10. The CDR3 coding sequence is TGTGCCAGCAGCCTAGGGACAGCCGCAATCACAGATACGCAGTATTTT. Translating gives CASSLGTAAITDTQYF.

This clonotype was seen repeatedly, ten times or more. The rearrangement uses TRBV10-3 and TRBJ2-7; weak D call: TRBD2 (5 bases). Germline CDR1 reads ENHRY; CDR2 reads SYGVKD. V was shortened by 10 bases and J by 3 bases, with 22 bases between the two germline ends. The CDR3 consists of 15 residues. CDR3 sequence reads: CASRDRETGNYEQYF. The CDR3 DNA is TGTGCCAGCCGAGATAGGGAGACCGGAAACTACGAGCAGTACTTC.